The 14 T cell receptor beta chains in this list originate from one sample, sequenced in a study of tumor-infiltrating lymphocytes in primary liver carcinoma. TCR beta cDNA was prepared out of roughly 0.5 ug total RNA by means of a constant-region primer. It was through three nested multiplex PCR rounds of slightly modified ARM-PCR that TCR beta libraries arose. The first two PCR rounds used TRBV1-TRBV30 forward primers with a C-beta reverse primer, about 10 cycles each. Using its own MiXCR run on the multiplex PCR reads, TCRdb lists one record per CDR3 protein. The table includes 150,000 to 200,000 distinct CDR3 sequences, around 81% detected once. From approximately 20-30 mg of unsorted bulk tissue, DNA and RNA were co-extracted together. The sequenced sample was tumor tissue from primary liver carcinoma. The receptors were sampled from a man aged 40-50 years with primary liver carcinoma and hepatitis B virus infection.

A remark on this clonotype: Its ends do not fully match the called genes, so a read error is possible. The chain carries TRBV5-4 and TRBJ1-1; D is ambiguous. The CDR3 extends over 13 amino acids. Germline CDR1 and CDR2: SGHNT and YYREEE (reference sequence). The CDR3 DNA reads TGTGTCAGCAGAATAGGGTTGATCACTGAAGCTTTCTTT. Encoded protein: CVSRIGLITEAFF.

As for this clonotype: The CDR3 end shows no conserved phenylalanine or tryptophan, and so a read error is likely. The chain recombines TRBV28 with TRBJ2-5; 10 bases agree with TRBD2. Germline lookup yields CDR1 MDHEN and CDR2 SYDVKM. The CDR3 covers 15 residues. Trimming took 5 bases from V and 6 from J; bases not matched to a gene: 9. This CDR3 is CASSLSLAGAKTQYL. The DNA of the CDR3 is TGTGCCAGCAGTCTATCGCTAGCGGGAGCAAAGACCCAGTACCTC.

This sequence joins TRBV29-1 and TRBJ2-1; maybe TRBD2 (5 bases). The CDR3 loop spans 12 amino acids. Germline CDR1 SQVTM, CDR2 ANQGSEA. The V end lost 7 bases, the J end lost 8 bases, and 15 bases lay between the germline ends. CDR3: CSGLLGADEQFF. The CDR3 region has the DNA TGCAGCGGACTACTGGGTGCCGATGAGCAGTTCTTC.

J is TRBJ2-1 and V is TRBV29-1; D is tentatively TRBD1 or TRBD2 (5 bases each). The V gene's germline CDR1 is SQVTM and CDR2 ANQGSEA. CDR3 length: 15 residues. Trimming left V 8 bases short and J 0 bases short, with 17 bases between. The CDR3 coding sequence is TGCAGCTCCACTAGGACACAGAGCTCCTACAATGAGCAGTTCTTC. Residues: CSSTRTQSSYNEQFF.

As concerns this clonotype: No conserved phenylalanine or tryptophan ends this CDR3, so it is likely a read error. The chain recombines TRBV5-6 with TRBJ2-2; no definite D call. V was cut by 4 bases and J by 13 bases, with 14 bases left in between. The CDR3 consists of 12 residues. CDR1 and CDR2 (germline): SGHDT, YYEEEE. CDR3 sequence (DNA): TGTGCCAGCAGCAAGACCGCTCGAGGGCTGTTTTGT. Encoded protein: CASSKTARGLFC.

Note on this clonotype: One junction end disagrees with the germline gene, perhaps due to a read error. The rearrangement uses TRBV11-1 and TRBJ2-7; D is perhaps TRBD2 (6 bases). The CDR3 has 13 residues. Germline V gives CDR1 SGHAT, CDR2 FQDESV (reference sequence). The chain's CDR3 is CASSLELASEQYF. The CDR3 DNA follows: TGTGCCAGCAGCCTGGAACTAGCAAGCGAGCAGTATTTC.

Of note for this clonotype: Sequence at one end of the junction differs from germline and may be a read error. The chain recombines TRBV14 with TRBJ2-1; TRBD1 matches at 9 bases. CDR1 SGHDN and CDR2 FVKESK come from the germline V gene. This CDR3 contains 17 residues. CDR3 loop: CACSQEGQGTGYNKRFF. The CDR3 coding sequence is TGTGCCTGCAGCCAAGAGGGTCAGGGGACAGGGTACAATAAGCGGTTCTTC.

The chain couples TRBV6-2 or TRBV6-3 to TRBJ2-1; D is possibly TRBD1 or TRBD2 (5 bases each). The CDR3 runs to 14 residues. Germline CDR1 MNHEY, CDR2 SVGEGT. Trimming removed 2 bases at V and 8 bases at J, with 13 bases between. The chain's CDR3 is CASSYGTVAYEQFF. The CDR3 DNA follows: TGTGCCAGCAGTTACGGGACGGTTGCTTATGAGCAGTTCTTC.

The V gene is TRBV5-1, the J gene TRBJ2-1, with TRBD2 matching 7 bases. Germline V gives CDR1 SGHRS, CDR2 YFSETQ. V shed 4 bases and J 7 bases; nucleotides not matched to a gene: 17. The CDR3 runs to 17 residues. The CDR3 DNA reads as TGCGCCAGCAGCCACGAAGGAAGCGGGATTCGTGGTAATGAGCAGTTCTTC. As protein: CASSHEGSGIRGNEQFF.

This chain uses TRBV29-1 with TRBJ2-3, with no clear D. Germline V gives CDR1 SQVTM, CDR2 ANQGSEA. The CDR3 is made up of 11 amino acids. The CDR3 nucleotides are TGCAACACCTCTTACACAGATACGCAGTATTTT. Residues: CNTSYTDTQYF.

The chain links TRBV10-3 to TRBJ2-5; TRBD2 matches at 9 bases. Germline assignment: CDR1 ENHRY and CDR2 SYGVKD. V was clipped by 11 bases and J by 5 bases; unmatched bases: 12. The CDR3 runs to 14 residues. As DNA, the CDR3 is TGTGCCTCCGCGCCAGGACTAGCGATGGAGACCCAGTACTTC. The encoded protein is CASAPGLAMETQYF.

This clonotype was observed many times. CDR3 protein: CASSTPPASIYNEQFF. The CDR3 DNA reads TGCGCCAGCAGCACTCCGCCCGCTTCGATTTACAATGAGCAGTTCTTC. The gene calls are TRBV4-1 and TRBJ2-1; D not resolved. V was cut by 5 bases and J by 4 bases, with 18 bases left in between. CDR1 is MGHRA, CDR2 YSYEKL, per germline. The CDR3 length is 16 residues.

In the case of this clonotype: The germline gene is not matched at one end of the junction; a read error may be the cause. The genes are TRBV11-1 and TRBJ2-4; tentatively, D is TRBD2 (5 bases). The germline CDR1 and CDR2 sequences are SGHAT and FQDESV (reference sequence). The CDR3 contains 17 residues. The CDR3 region is CASGFPVINGTKNIQYF. CDR3 nucleotide sequence: TGTGCCAGCGGCTTTCCCGTGATTAACGGGACCAAAAACATTCAGTACTTC.

With respect to this clonotype: A much larger clone differs by one base, so this may be a read error. The rearrangement uses TRBV7-2 and TRBJ2-7; 8 bases are shared with TRBD2. V gave up 1 base and J gave up 6 bases; unmatched junction bases: 8. The CDR3 runs 15 residues. CDR1 SGHTA and CDR2 FQGNSA come from the germline V gene. The CDR3 region is CASSLVGGGRFEQYF. Here the CDR3 DNA reads TGTGCCAGCAGCTTAGTGGGCGGCGGGAGGTTCGAGCAGTACTTC.